This TCR beta chain is drawn from a study of graft-versus-host responses after intestinal transplantation. Concerning this clone itself: Its antigen is not identified.

Assay used: immunoSEQ multiplex PCR; TCRdb lists only in-frame clones, some missing. The table lists 90,000 to 150,000 clones, 90% to 95% of them singletons. The CDR3 contains 15 residues. V lost 6 bases and J 1 base, leaving 10 bases between the germline ends. The germline CDR1 and CDR2 sequences are MNHEY and SVGAGI. The chain joins TRBV6-5 to TRBJ2-6, with D tentatively TRBD2 (6 bases). The sample in question was unstimulated CD4+ T cells sorted from spleen or lymph node cells, obtained before intestinal transplant. The clonotype comes from a human donor who received an intestinal transplant. CDR3 residues: CASSGGKSGANVLTF. In DNA form, the CDR3 reads TGTGCCAGCAGCGGGGGAAAGTCTGGGGCCAACGTCCTGACTTTC.